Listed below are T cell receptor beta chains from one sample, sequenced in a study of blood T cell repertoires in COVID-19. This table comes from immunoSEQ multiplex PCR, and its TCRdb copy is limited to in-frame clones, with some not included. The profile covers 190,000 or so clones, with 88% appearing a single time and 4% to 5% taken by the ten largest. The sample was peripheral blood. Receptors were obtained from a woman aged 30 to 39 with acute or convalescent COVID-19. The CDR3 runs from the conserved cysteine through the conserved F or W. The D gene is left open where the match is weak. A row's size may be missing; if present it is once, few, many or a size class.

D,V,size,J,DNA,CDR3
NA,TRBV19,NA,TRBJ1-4,TGTGCCAGTAGTAGGACGGGGACACGGGATGAAAAACTGTTTTTT,CASSRTGTRDEKLFF
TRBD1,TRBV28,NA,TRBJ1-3,TGTGCCAGCAGTCGCTCGGACAGGGCCGGCCGAAACACCATATATTTT,CASSRSDRAGRNTIYF
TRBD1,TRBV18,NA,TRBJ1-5,TGTGCCAGCTCCCGAGGACAGGCCGATCAGCCCCAGCATTTT,CASSRGQADQPQHF
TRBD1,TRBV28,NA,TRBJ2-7,TGTGCCAGCAGTTTGGGGACAGGGCTCTACGAGCAGTACTTC,CASSLGTGLYEQYF
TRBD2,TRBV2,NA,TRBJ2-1,TGTGCCAGCAGTTATCTAGCGGGGGGATACAATGAGCAGTTCTTC,CASSYLAGGYNEQFF
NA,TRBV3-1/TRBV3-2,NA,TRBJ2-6,TGTGCCAGCAGCCCCCTCGGGGTCCGGGGGGCCAACGTCCTGACTTTC,CASSPLGVRGANVLTF
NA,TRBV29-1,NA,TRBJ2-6,TGCAGCGCCAGAAACTCTGGGGCCAACGTCCTGACTTTC,CSARNSGANVLTF
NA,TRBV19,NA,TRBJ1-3,TGTGCCAGTAGTATAAACGCGATGAGCTCTGGAAACACCATATATTTT,CASSINAMSSGNTIYF
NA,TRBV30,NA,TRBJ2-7,TGTGCCTGGAGTGTTTTACGAGTTTCCTCCTACGAGCAGTACTTC,CAWSVLRVSSYEQYF
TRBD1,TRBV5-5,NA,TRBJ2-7,TGTGCCAGCAGCCAACTAACAGGGGGCAGTACCTACGAGCAGTACTTC,CASSQLTGGSTYEQYF
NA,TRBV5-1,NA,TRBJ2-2,TGCGCCAGCAGCTTCAGGGGCGGGGAGCTGTTTTTT,CASSFRGGELFF
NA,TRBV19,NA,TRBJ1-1,TGTGCCAGCTCCCGTGAAGCTTTCTTT,CASSREAFF
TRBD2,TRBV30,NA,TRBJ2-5,TGTGCCTGGGGGACTAGGGGAGGGACCCAGTACTTC,CAWGTRGGTQYF
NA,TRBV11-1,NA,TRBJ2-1,TGTGCCAGCAGCTCACCGGGACTGGAGTACAATGAGCAGTTCTTC,CASSSPGLEYNEQFF
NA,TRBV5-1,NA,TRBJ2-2,TGCGCCAGCAGCTTTGGAGGGCCTGACACCGGGGAGCTGTTTTTT,CASSFGGPDTGELFF
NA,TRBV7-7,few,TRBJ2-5,TGTGCTAGCAGCTTAGCCCCGAGGGAGACCCAGTACTTC,CASSLAPRETQYF
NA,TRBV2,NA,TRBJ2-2,TGTGCCAGCGGATGGGGAGCCGGGGAGCTGTTTTTT,CASGWGAGELFF